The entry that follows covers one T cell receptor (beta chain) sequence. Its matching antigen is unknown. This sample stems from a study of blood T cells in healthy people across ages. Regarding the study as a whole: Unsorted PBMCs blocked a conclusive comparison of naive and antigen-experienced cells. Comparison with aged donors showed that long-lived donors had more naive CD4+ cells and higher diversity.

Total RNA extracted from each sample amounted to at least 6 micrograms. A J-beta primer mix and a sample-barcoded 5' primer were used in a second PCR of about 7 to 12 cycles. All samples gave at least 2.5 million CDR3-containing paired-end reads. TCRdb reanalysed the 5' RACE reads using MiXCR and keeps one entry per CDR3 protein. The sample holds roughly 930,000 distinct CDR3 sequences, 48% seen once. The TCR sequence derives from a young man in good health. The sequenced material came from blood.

The CDR3 coding sequence is TGTGCCAGCAGCTTGGCCCCTGGCCTGTATGGCTACACCTTC. It translates to CASSLAPGLYGYTF. The chain links TRBV5-5 to TRBJ1-2, with unresolved D. The CDR3 is 14 residues long. The germline CDR1 and CDR2 sequences are SGHKS and YYEKEE (reference sequence). Trimming took 0 bases from V and 5 from J, leaving 11 bases between them.